Listed here are 16 T cell receptor beta chains from one sample, sequenced in a study of metastatic and nonmetastatic thyroid tumors. TCRdb reprocessed the PCR reads using MiXCR. Among just under 60,000 clones listed, around 15% were seen once. No patient received treatment before thyroid surgery. Sequenced material: blood. The receptor source for this set is a male donor with papillary thyroid cancer or a benign thyroid nodule (not recorded which). Some clones in this sample may be carry-over from other donors' samples.

Points on this clone: A read error may explain this, as a much larger clone is one base away. Other DNA sequences in the same sample also yield this CDR3. The chain couples TRBV24-1 to TRBJ2-3; D might be TRBD1 (5 bases). CDR1 and CDR2 (germline): KGHDR, SFDVKD. The CDR3 consists of 14 residues. The CDR3 bases are TGTGCTACCAGTGATCCAGGGAGCACAGATACGCAGTATTTT. It encodes CATSDPGSTDTQYF.

In this sample, this clone turned up many times. In nucleotides, the CDR3 is TGCGCCAGCAGCTCTTCCGGGAGGACTCCCTACGAGCAGTACTTC. As protein: CASSSSGRTPYEQYF. This chain connects TRBV5-1 to TRBJ2-7; TRBD2 matches 7 bases. The V segment lost 3 bases and the J segment 2 bases; nucleotides outside the gene matches: 8. CDR3 length: 15 amino acids. Germline CDR1 SGHRS, CDR2 YFSETQ.

In this sample, this clone turned up a few times. The rearrangement joins TRBV9 to TRBJ2-2; D is unresolved. Between the trimmed V and J ends, which lost 4 bases and 4 bases, there was a span of 17 bases. Germline CDR1 and CDR2: SGDLS and YYNGEE. The CDR3 consists of 16 residues. The CDR3 nucleotides read TGTGCCAGCAGCATAAGAATGAGCCCGGGCACCGGGGAGCTGTTTTTT. Its protein product is CASSIRMSPGTGELFF.

This clone appeared many times. The genes are TRBV7-9 and TRBJ2-5, with D hard to call. The CDR3 consists of 17 residues. V lost 8 bases and J lost 0, with 22 bases in between. Germline V CDR1 and CDR2: SEHNR, FQNEAQ (reference sequence). The chain's CDR3 is CASGPPVGTPNQETQYF. In DNA, the CDR3 is TGTGCCAGCGGCCCACCGGTGGGAACCCCTAACCAAGAGACCCAGTACTTC.

This clone was observed many times. This sequence joins TRBV4-3 and TRBJ2-1; 13 bases agree with TRBD2. V lost 0 bases and J lost 8; bases outside the gene matches: 4. Germline V CDR1 and CDR2: LGHNA, YSLEER. This CDR3 has 16 amino acids. CDR3 protein: CASSQDGLAGADEQFF. As DNA, the CDR3 is TGCGCCAGCAGCCAAGACGGACTAGCGGGAGCGGATGAGCAGTTCTTC.

This clone was seen more than once but under ten times. The junction does not match germline at one end; this may be a read error. The chain uses TRBV6-1 and TRBJ2-3, with a tentative D call TRBD1 (5 bases). This CDR3 has 16 amino acids. CDR1 is MNHNS and CDR2 is SASEGT in the germline V gene. CDR3 sequence reads: CASSEPRQCATDTQYF. Written as DNA, the CDR3 is TGTGCCAGCAGTGAGCCTAGACAGTGTGCCACAGATACTCAGTATTTT.

On this clone: This may stem from a read error, because a much larger clone lies one nucleotide away. V and J are TRBV18 and TRBJ2-3, with 8 bases that match TRBD2. The CDR3 runs to 17 residues. The germline gives CDR1 KGHSH, CDR2 LQKENI. The trim removed 2 bases at V and 1 base at J, leaving 8 bases unmatched. The CDR3 protein is CASSPWKVTSGTDTQYF. CDR3 DNA: TGTGCCAGCTCACCATGGAAAGTGACTAGCGGCACAGATACGCAGTATTTT.

This clone was recorded at least ten times. V is TRBV9 and J is TRBJ2-7; 7 nucleotides align to TRBD2. The CDR3 is 15 amino acids. Germline CDR1 SGDLS, CDR2 YYNGEE. V shed 3 bases, J shed 3 bases, and the junction held 9 bases outside the gene matches. The CDR3 coding sequence is TGTGCCAGCAGCGCTCACCCCGGGGAGGGCTACGAGCAGTACTTC. Translated: CASSAHPGEGYEQYF. Full variable domain (outside the CDR3, taken from reference TRBV9 and TRBJ2-7): DSGVTQTPKHLITATGQRVTLRCSPRSGDLSVYWYQQSLDQGLQFLIQYYNGEERAKGNILERFSAQQFPDLHSELNLSSLELGDSALYFCASSAHPGEGYEQYFGPGTRLTVT.

This clone was observed once. One end of the junction is discordant with germline, which a read error may explain. The chain is built from TRBV20-1 and TRBJ1-6; TRBD1 matches 9 bases. The CDR3 is 15 amino acids. CDR1 is DFQATT and CDR2 is SNEGSKA in the germline V gene (reference sequence). CDR3 sequence reads: CIARRTGVWNSPLHF. Here the CDR3 DNA reads TGCATTGCTAGGCGGACAGGGGTGTGGAATTCACCCCTCCACTTT.

This clone was seen at least ten times. The V and J genes are TRBV10-1 and TRBJ2-7; 7 bases are a match to TRBD1. V dropped 3 bases and J dropped 5; count of bases not matched to a gene: 4. Looked up from germline, CDR1 is WNHNN and CDR2 is SYGVQD (reference sequence). This CDR3 region has 13 residues. The chain's CDR3 is CASSEYRGHEQYF. In DNA form, the CDR3 reads TGCGCCAGCAGTGAATACAGGGGCCACGAGCAGTACTTC.

This clone was seen ten or more times. This chain uses TRBV9 with TRBJ1-5, with TRBD1 as a possible D gene (5 bases). The V gene lost 3 bases and the J gene lost 1 base, with 11 bases spanning the gap. CDR1 is SGDLS and CDR2 is YYNGEE in the germline V gene. This CDR3 has 15 residues. The CDR3 protein is CASSAGGGSNQPQHF. DNA of the CDR3: TGTGCCAGCAGCGCCGGCGGGGGGAGCAATCAGCCCCAGCATTTT.

Ten or more counts support this clone. The V and J genes are TRBV4-1 and TRBJ1-1; weak D call: TRBD1 (6 bases). V was pared by 2 bases and J by 1 base, with 11 bases between. This CDR3 is 15 amino acids long. Germline-derived CDR1 and CDR2 are MGHRA and YSYEKL. The CDR3 DNA reads TGCGCCAGCAGCCAATCGGGGACAAGGAACACTGAAGCTTTCTTT. Residues: CASSQSGTRNTEAFF.

This clone appeared many times. The V call is TRBV6-1, the J call TRBJ1-1; maybe TRBD1 (6 bases). Trimming removed 7 bases from V and 6 bases from J, with 15 bases in between. CDR1 is MNHNS, CDR2 SASEGT, per germline. The CDR3 is 13 residues long. CDR3 loop: CASKEQGGAEAFF. CDR3 DNA: TGTGCCAGCAAAGAACAGGGAGGCGCTGAAGCTTTCTTT.

In its sample, this clone was seen many times. The rearrangement joins TRBV3-1 to TRBJ1-1; weak D call: TRBD1 (6 bases). V dropped 3 bases and J dropped 9 bases, with 14 bases sitting between them. The length of the CDR3 is 13 residues. From germline, CDR1 is LGHDT and CDR2 YNNKEL (reference sequence). The CDR3 is CASSQVIQGKAFF. As DNA, the CDR3 is TGTGCCAGCAGCCAGGTGATACAGGGAAAAGCTTTCTTT.

Comments on this clone: This may come from a read error, since a much larger clone is one base off. Here the CDR3 reads CASSLDPKVWNEQFF. In nucleotides, the CDR3 is TGTGCCAGCAGCTTAGACCCAAAGGTATGGAATGAGCAGTTCTTC. The chain uses TRBV9 and TRBJ2-1; D remains unclear. Trimming left V 4 bases short and J 7 bases short, with 18 bases between. Germline CDR1 SGDLS, CDR2 YYNGEE. CDR3 size: 15 residues.

This clone was picked up many times. V usage is TRBV30 and J usage is TRBJ2-3; a possible D gene is TRBD2 (7 bases). The germline V gene encodes CDR1 GTSNPN and CDR2 SVGIG (reference sequence). The length of the CDR3 is 18 residues. Deletions cut 5 bases from V and 4 bases from J, with 28 bases between. CDR3 sequence (DNA): TGTGCCTGGGGGGGGGCGACTAGGGTAGTTAGTTTTCCAGATACGCAGTATTTT. Encoded protein: CAWGGATRVVSFPDTQYF.